The following is a T cell receptor (beta chain) sequence with its context. This clone came up many times. Its cognate antigen has yet to be identified. The sample holds no much larger clone one base away, and base qualities are not on file. Using the deep immunoSEQ assay, multiplex PCR amplified TCR CDR3 regions from genomic DNA. Genomic DNA extracted from each cell subset was distributed evenly over all wells of several immunoSEQ 96-well plates, and each plate served as one replicate. Each replicate PCR for sorted subsets received 150 to 250 ng genomic DNA, equal to tens of thousands of T cell genomes. Purified libraries were measured with a Qubit 3.0 fluorometer, size-checked on a Bioanalyzer 2100, and measured again with the KAPA Library Quantification kit. Every immunoSEQ 96-well plate was sequenced on a dedicated single-read 150-cycle Illumina NextSeq 550 flow cell. For the original study's pipeline: The immunoSEQ output contained only junctional sequences without quality scores, so filtering could not match that applied to full-length reads. Sequences were annotated with PyIR, a Python wrapper for IgBLAST v1.9, and V/J genes and CDR3 were assigned using IMGT germline references. Reads were filtered out if the reads had weak V/J assignments (E-value above 1e-6), no CDR3, stop codons, out-of-frame junctions, or ambiguous translated residues. V3J clonotypes were defined by identical inferred V gene, J gene, and CDR3 amino acid sequence. To compute the percentage overlap between repertoires, the number of shared unique clonotypes was divided by the size of the smaller repertoire. Three approaches were used to assess repertoire richness: RTK rarefaction, the Chao1 estimator, and Recon v2.1 estimates of unobserved clonotypes. Generation probabilities for all TCRbeta clonotypes obtained by the gDNA method from a handful of donors were computed using OLGA. The table was pulled from immuneACCESS by TCRdb, which kept in-frame rearrangements only. Such tables lose some clones; where checked, under half of the loss comes from unresolved V genes, and the rest has no known cause. V, J and clone size are taken as reported in that table, and D and trimming were inferred from the DNA itself. The table for this sample lists around 100,000 clones; around 71% of them were counted only once. In total, the top ten clones hold more than 20% of the sample.

This specimen belongs to a study of shared clonotypes between healthy human individuals (dated by TCRdb to the early 2020s). Notes on the research overall: The cohort included three men and a couple of women between 18 and 49 years of age. For each donor, three plates each were used for CD4 naive and CD4 memory, two plates were used for CD8 naive, and one plate was used for CD8 memory. Blood TCR repertoires of 5 or 6 healthy adults were deeply sequenced to estimate repertoire size and the extent of clonotype sharing between individuals. To increase sequencing depth and limit assay-specific biases, TCR repertoire library preparation and sequencing were carried out by different laboratories using diverse techniques. Leukapheresis yielded between about 0.94 and 9.5 billion PBMCs per donor.

Paper-wide results and their limitations: Compared with non-shared clonotypes, clonotypes shared by all four sorted-subset donors had higher generation probabilities. Pairwise subsampling indicated that sequencing depth was expected to affect the degree of clonotype sharing among donors. Naive subsets generally had larger estimated clonotype richness than memory subsets did. Incomplete sequencing was indicated by rarefaction of sorted-subset datasets, despite the large sequencing depth. Sharing across several donors was observed for about 5% of naive CD4, around 3.5% of naive CD8, over 2% of memory CD4, and roughly 0.4% of memory CD8 clonotypes. Sampling was restricted to blood, and TCR repertoires in tissue are likely to differ from TCR repertoires in blood. Because the study included only a small number of donors, the genetic and exposure-history diversity represented was limited.

Healthy HIV-negative adults with no recently reported acute infections or vaccinations were included as donors. Only Caucasian adults living in Nashville, Tennessee, USA were represented among the donors. CD8 memory samples combined magnetically selected CD45RO+ cells with CCR7-negative CD45RA+ effector memory (TemRA) cells. After blood collection by leukapheresis, PBMCs were isolated using Ficoll-Histopaque density gradient centrifugation and then cryopreserved in the vapor phase of liquid nitrogen. Analytical flow cytometry was used to check the purity and quantity of each magnetically sorted T cell population. Each sorted fraction had its genomic DNA isolated and then quantified by UV absorbance on a Nanodrop 2000c. This clonotype originated in a woman aged 25 to 39 in good health. Sample: memory CD8+ T cells sorted from blood. The cell subset or site label for this specimen denotes: CD45RO+ cells pooled with CCR7-negative TemRA cells.

At the DNA level, the sequence is TGTGCCAGCAGTCCCCACTTCTACACGGGGGACACCGGGGAGCTGTTTTTT. Translated, it gives CASSPHFYTGDTGELFF. The V and J segments used are TRBV27 and TRBJ2-2; the D region possibly corresponds to TRBD2 (6 bases align). The germline V gene (reference sequence) gives CDR1 as MNHEY and CDR2 as SMNVEV. The CDR3 runs 17 amino acids, cysteine and phenylalanine included. Only the CDR3 part of the read is kept: 51 bases, read in frame from the first base. V and J are truncated by 5 bases and 3 bases respectively, leaving an intervening sequence of 19 bases.